A selection of T cell receptor beta chains follows, all from one sample in a study of spatial heterogeneity in lung cancer. TCRdb ran MiXCR on the 5' RACE reads and lists one entry per CDR3 protein. Of roughly 20,000 distinct CDR3 sequences in the sample, just over 4.5% were seen once. Material: PBMCs, obtained at surgery. These receptors were collected from a male donor with early-stage non-small cell lung cancer. The CDR3 runs from the conserved cysteine through the conserved F or W. D genes are given only for firm matches. Size is omitted from some rows. Given values are once, few, many or a class for expanded clones.

TRBJ1-5	13	-	-	TRBV12-3/TRBV12-4	CASSLGGYQPQHF	TGTGCCAGCAGTTTGGGGGGGTATCAGCCCCAGCATTTT
TRBJ1-5	13	many	-	TRBV12-3/TRBV12-4	CASSFYSNQPQHF	TGTGCCAGCAGTTTCTATAGCAATCAGCCCCAGCATTTT
TRBJ2-2	16	few	TRBD2	TRBV9	CASSVGGVGRAGELFF	TGTGCCAGCAGCGTAGGCGGCGTGGGGAGGGCCGGGGAGCTGTTTTTT
TRBJ1-2	13	many	-	TRBV29-1	CSVDLLGSYGYTF	TGCAGCGTTGATTTGTTGGGGTCCTATGGCTACACCTTC
TRBJ2-7	12	many	-	TRBV12-3/TRBV12-4	CASSPSPYEQYF	TGTGCCAGCAGCCCCTCCCCCTACGAGCAGTACTTC
TRBJ2-7	16	many	-	TRBV5-5	CASSLPGVASSYEQYF	TGTGCCAGCAGCTTGCCAGGGGTAGCTAGCTCCTACGAGCAGTACTTC
TRBJ2-7	13	-	-	TRBV7-2	CASSHSRGGEQYF	TGTGCCAGCAGCCATTCCAGGGGTGGCGAGCAGTACTTC
TRBJ1-2	16	many	-	TRBV9	CASSPLTGGTNYGYTF	TGTGCCAGCAGCCCTCTGACGGGGGGTACTAACTATGGCTACACCTTC
TRBJ1-5	15	many	-	TRBV7-8	CASSLPGPRNQPQHF	TGTGCCAGCAGCTTACCCGGACCTCGCAATCAGCCCCAGCATTTT
TRBJ2-1	15	few	-	TRBV5-1	CASSLRGSSYNEQFF	TGCGCCAGCAGCTTGAGGGGGAGCTCCTACAATGAGCAGTTCTTC
TRBJ1-6	14	many	-	TRBV11-1	CASSLFRGNSPLHF	TGTGCCAGCAGCTTATTCAGGGGAAATTCACCCCTCCACTTT
TRBJ2-3	15	many	TRBD2	TRBV7-3	CASSLTSGGADTQYF	TGTGCCAGCAGCTTAACGAGCGGGGGGGCAGATACGCAGTATTTT
TRBJ2-7	14	medium-sized	-	TRBV5-1	CASRAGTSPYEQYF	TGCGCCAGCAGGGCCGGGACAAGCCCCTACGAGCAGTACTTC
TRBJ1-6	15	-	TRBD1	TRBV7-9	CASSPLGQENSPLHF	TGTGCCAGCAGCCCCTTGGGACAGGAGAATTCACCCCTCCACTTT
TRBJ1-1	13	many	-	TRBV7-8	CASSSLRVSEAFF	TGTGCCAGCAGCTCCTTACGGGTCTCTGAAGCTTTCTTT
TRBJ2-1	16	many	TRBD2	TRBV6-4	CASSPQTAGGVDEQFF	TGTGCCAGCAGTCCCCAAACGGCGGGAGGGGTCGATGAGCAGTTCTTC
TRBJ1-1	13	many	-	TRBV29-1	CSVIVQTNTEAFF	TGCAGCGTAATAGTTCAGACGAACACTGAAGCTTTCTTT
TRBJ2-7	14	-	-	TRBV2	CASSEQGEAYEQYF	TGTGCCAGCAGCGAACAGGGAGAGGCCTACGAGCAGTACTTC
TRBJ2-3	16	many	-	TRBV6-4	CASSEDSYGAPDTQYF	TGTGCCAGCAGTGAGGACAGTTACGGGGCGCCAGATACGCAGTATTTT
TRBJ1-1	14	many	TRBD1	TRBV25-1	CASRSTGANTEAFF	TGTGCCAGCAGGTCGACAGGGGCGAACACTGAAGCTTTCTTT
TRBJ2-3	15	many	-	TRBV21-1	CASSKGPTRTDTQYF	TGTGCCAGCAGCAAAGGCCCAACTAGAACAGATACGCAGTATTTT
TRBJ2-4	11	-	-	TRBV20-1	CSPRDPGSQYF	TGCAGTCCTAGAGATCCAGGTAGCCAGTACTTC
TRBJ1-4	15	medium-sized	TRBD1	TRBV7-6	CASSVLTGSDEKLFF	TGTGCCAGCAGCGTATTGACAGGGTCGGATGAAAAACTGTTTTTT
TRBJ1-1	13	many	-	TRBV20-1	CSARGATATEAFF	TGCAGTGCTAGAGGGGCCACGGCCACTGAAGCTTTCTTT
TRBJ1-2	17	once	TRBD1	TRBV7-8	CASSPNRDRYLDYGYTF	TGTGCCAGCAGCCCTAACCGGGACAGGTACCTCGACTATGGCTACACCTTC
TRBJ1-5	19	many	-	TRBV23-1	CASSQSGEPCLTAHQPQHF	TGCGCCAGCAGTCAATCGGGGGAACCGTGCCTAACAGCCCATCAGCCCCAGCATTTT
TRBJ1-3	14	many	-	TRBV7-3	CASSLTASGNTIYF	TGTGCCAGCAGCCTGACAGCCTCTGGAAACACCATATATTTT
TRBJ2-3	14	many	TRBD2	TRBV30	CAWSLAGGTDTQYF	TGTGCCTGGTCGCTAGCGGGGGGCACAGATACGCAGTATTTT
TRBJ2-2	15	many	-	TRBV20-1	CSASPLRGDTGELFF	TGCAGTGCTAGTCCATTAAGGGGTGACACCGGGGAGCTGTTTTTT
TRBJ1-1	14	medium-sized	-	TRBV5-1	CASSYGLLVTEAFF	TGCGCCAGCAGCTATGGACTCCTGGTCACTGAAGCTTTCTTT
TRBJ2-2	16	few	-	TRBV4-2	CASSQRAGTNTGELFF	TGTGCCAGCAGCCAGAGGGCAGGGACGAACACCGGGGAGCTGTTTTTT
TRBJ1-1	15	many	TRBD1	TRBV7-8	CASSLQGATNTEAFF	TGTGCCAGCAGCTTACAGGGGGCTACGAACACTGAAGCTTTCTTT
TRBJ1-1	18	many	TRBD1	TRBV23-1	CASSPRADRGILNTEAFF	TGCGCCAGCAGTCCGCGGGCGGACAGGGGTATTCTGAACACTGAAGCTTTCTTT
TRBJ1-1	17	many	-	TRBV28	CASSVINWGNMNTEAFF	TGTGCCAGCAGTGTTATTAATTGGGGAAACATGAACACTGAAGCTTTCTTT
TRBJ1-2	16	many	-	TRBV7-9	CASSLHGSAAADGYTF	TGTGCCAGCAGCTTACATGGTTCCGCCGCCGCGGATGGCTACACCTTC
TRBJ2-1	15	many	TRBD2	TRBV24-1	CATSDLWGGDNEQFF	TGTGCCACCAGTGATTTGTGGGGGGGTGACAATGAGCAGTTCTTC
TRBJ1-1	15	few	-	TRBV27	CASSINRATGTEAFF	TGTGCCAGCAGTATTAACAGGGCGACGGGGACTGAAGCTTTCTTT
TRBJ1-4	14	many	-	TRBV18	CASSPQGGNEKLFF	TGTGCCAGCTCACCCCAGGGTGGAAATGAAAAACTGTTTTTT
TRBJ2-1	14	many	TRBD2	TRBV6-5	CASSRTSAYNEQFF	TGTGCCAGCAGTAGGACTAGCGCGTACAATGAGCAGTTCTTC
TRBJ2-7	15	-	-	TRBV7-2	CVSSLRVVGAYEQYF	TGTGTCAGCAGCTTACGAGTTGTTGGGGCCTACGAGCAGTACTTC
TRBJ2-4	16	many	TRBD2	TRBV3-1	CASSQGLAVAKNIQYF	TGTGCCAGCAGCCAGGGTCTAGCGGTAGCCAAAAACATTCAGTACTTC
TRBJ2-1	16	many	TRBD2	TRBV6-2/TRBV6-3	CASSYVAGEVYNEQFF	TGTGCCAGCAGTTACGTAGCGGGAGAAGTATACAATGAGCAGTTCTTC
TRBJ2-7	15	medium-sized	-	TRBV3-1	CASSKPGRISYEQYF	TGTGCCAGCAGCAAACCGGGACGGATATCATACGAGCAGTACTTC
TRBJ2-5	15	many	TRBD1	TRBV5-1	CASSRQGNYQETQYF	TGCGCCAGCAGCCGACAGGGTAATTATCAAGAGACCCAGTACTTC
TRBJ2-1	15	many	TRBD1	TRBV6-6	CASSYRGQGSNEQFF	TGTGCCAGCAGTTACCGGGGACAGGGTAGCAATGAGCAGTTCTTC